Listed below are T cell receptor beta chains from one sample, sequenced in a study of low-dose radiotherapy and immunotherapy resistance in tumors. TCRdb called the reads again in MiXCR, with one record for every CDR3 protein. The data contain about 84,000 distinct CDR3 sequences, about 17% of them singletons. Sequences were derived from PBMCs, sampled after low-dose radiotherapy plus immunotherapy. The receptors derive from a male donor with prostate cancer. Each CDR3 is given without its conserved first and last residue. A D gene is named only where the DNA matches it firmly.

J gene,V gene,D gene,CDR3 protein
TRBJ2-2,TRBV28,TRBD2,ASSLPGLADKRNTGELF
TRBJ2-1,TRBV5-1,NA,ASSLEGLIGGEQF
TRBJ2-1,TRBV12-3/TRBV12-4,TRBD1,ATTQGEEQF
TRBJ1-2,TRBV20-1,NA,SAPLGDNGYT
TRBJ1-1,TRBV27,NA,ASSEHRGGYKAF
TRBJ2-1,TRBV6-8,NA,ASTYPGGNEQF
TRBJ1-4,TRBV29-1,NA,SVDTLDEKLF
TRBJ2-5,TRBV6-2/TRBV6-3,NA,ASSFPSGAETQY
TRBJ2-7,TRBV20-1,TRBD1,SASTTGQGYEQY
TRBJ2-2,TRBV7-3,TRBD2,ASSRTSGSAGELF
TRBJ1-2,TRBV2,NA,ASSDDRTNYGYT
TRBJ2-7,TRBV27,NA,ASSLGRTASYEQY
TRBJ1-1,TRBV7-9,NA,ASSPRPISTEAF
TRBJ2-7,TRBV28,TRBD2,ASSRGGSYYEQY
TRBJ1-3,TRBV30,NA,AWSYTRSGNTIY
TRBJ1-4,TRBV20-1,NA,SARDETKRGELF
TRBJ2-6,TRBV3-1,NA,ASSQPTGTSGANVLT
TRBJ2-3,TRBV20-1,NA,SARERLRAKRTDTQY
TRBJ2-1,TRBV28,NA,ASSLPGVNEQF
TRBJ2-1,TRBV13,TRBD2,ASSPLTSGVDGEQF
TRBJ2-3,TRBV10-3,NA,AISEASTDTQY
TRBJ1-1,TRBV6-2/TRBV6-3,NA,ASSYGKGGETEAF
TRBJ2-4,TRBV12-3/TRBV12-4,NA,ASSFGGRLAKNIQY
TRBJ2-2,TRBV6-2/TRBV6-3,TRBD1,VSSETGYTEELF
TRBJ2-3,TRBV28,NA,ASSIRTDTQY
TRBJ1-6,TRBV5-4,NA,ASSMEADSSPLH
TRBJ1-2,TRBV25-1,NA,ASSESIVGYT